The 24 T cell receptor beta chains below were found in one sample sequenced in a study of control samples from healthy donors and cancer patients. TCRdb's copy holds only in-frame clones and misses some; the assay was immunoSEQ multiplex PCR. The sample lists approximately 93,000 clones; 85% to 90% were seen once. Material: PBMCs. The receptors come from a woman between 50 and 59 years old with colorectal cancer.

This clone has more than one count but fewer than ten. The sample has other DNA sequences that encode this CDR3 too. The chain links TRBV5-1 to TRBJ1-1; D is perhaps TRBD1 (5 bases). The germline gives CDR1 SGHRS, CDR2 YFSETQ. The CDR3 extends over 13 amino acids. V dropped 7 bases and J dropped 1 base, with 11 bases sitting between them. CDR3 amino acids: CASSGGANTEAFF. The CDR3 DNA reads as TGCGCCAGCTCGGGCGGGGCGAACACTGAAGCTTTCTTT.

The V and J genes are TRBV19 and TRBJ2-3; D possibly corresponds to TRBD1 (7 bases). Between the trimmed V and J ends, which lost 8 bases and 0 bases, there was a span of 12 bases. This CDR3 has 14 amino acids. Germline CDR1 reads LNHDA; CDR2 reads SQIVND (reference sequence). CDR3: CASGGGGSTDTQYF. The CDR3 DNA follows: TGTGCCAGTGGCGGAGGGGGCAGCACAGATACGCAGTATTTT. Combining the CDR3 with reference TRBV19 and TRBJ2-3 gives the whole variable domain DGGITQSPKYLFRKEGQNVTLSCEQNLNHDAMYWYRQDPGQGLRLIYYSQIVNDFQKGDIAEGYSVSREKKESFPLTVTSAQKNPTAFYLCASGGGGSTDTQYFGPGTRLTVL.

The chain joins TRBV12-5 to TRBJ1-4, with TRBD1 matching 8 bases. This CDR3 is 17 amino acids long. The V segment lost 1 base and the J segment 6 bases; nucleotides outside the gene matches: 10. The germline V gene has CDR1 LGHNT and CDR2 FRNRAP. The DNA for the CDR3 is TGTGCTAGTGGTTTGGCGTTGACAGGGGTGATTCATGAAAAACTGTTTTTT. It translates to CASGLALTGVIHEKLFF.

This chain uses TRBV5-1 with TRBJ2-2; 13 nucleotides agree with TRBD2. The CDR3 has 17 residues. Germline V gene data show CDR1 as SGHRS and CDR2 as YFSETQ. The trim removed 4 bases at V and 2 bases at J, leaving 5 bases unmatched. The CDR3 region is CASSLGLAGANTGELFF. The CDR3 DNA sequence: TGCGCCAGCAGCCTCGGACTAGCGGGGGCCAACACCGGGGAGCTGTTTTTT.

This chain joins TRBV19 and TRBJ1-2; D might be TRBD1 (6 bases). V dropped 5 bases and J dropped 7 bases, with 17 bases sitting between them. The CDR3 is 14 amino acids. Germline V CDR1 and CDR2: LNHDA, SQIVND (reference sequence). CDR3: CASSSGHPKSGYTF. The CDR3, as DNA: TGTGCCAGTAGTTCGGGACACCCCAAGAGTGGCTACACCTTC.

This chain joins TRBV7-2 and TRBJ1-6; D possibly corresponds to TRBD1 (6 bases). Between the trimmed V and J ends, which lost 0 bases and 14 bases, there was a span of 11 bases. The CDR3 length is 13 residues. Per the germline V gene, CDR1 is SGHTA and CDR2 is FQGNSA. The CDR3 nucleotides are TGTGCCAGCAGCTTAGCCCGGGACACCACCCTCCACTTT. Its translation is CASSLARDTTLHF. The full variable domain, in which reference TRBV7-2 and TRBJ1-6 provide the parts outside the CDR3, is GAGVSQSPSNKVTEKGKDVELRCDPISGHTALYWYRQSLGQGLEFLIYFQGNSAPDKSGLPSDRFSAERTGGSVSTLTIQRTQQEDSAVYLCASSLARDTTLHFGNGTRLTVT.

The CDR3 loop reads CAWSSSSNQPQHF. In DNA form, the CDR3 reads TGTGCCTGGAGTTCTAGCAGCAATCAGCCCCAGCATTTT. The rearrangement joins TRBV30 to TRBJ1-5; D not resolved. This CDR3 contains 13 residues. Germline lookup yields CDR1 GTSNPN and CDR2 SVGIG (reference sequence). V shed 2 bases and J shed 1 base, with 6 bases lying between them.

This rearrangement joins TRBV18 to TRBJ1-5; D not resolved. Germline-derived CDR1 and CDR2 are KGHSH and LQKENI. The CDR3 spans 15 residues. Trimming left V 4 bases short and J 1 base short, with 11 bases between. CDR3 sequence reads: CASSQGDMSNQPQHF. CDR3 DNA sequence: TGTGCCAGCTCACAAGGAGACATGAGCAATCAGCCCCAGCATTTT.

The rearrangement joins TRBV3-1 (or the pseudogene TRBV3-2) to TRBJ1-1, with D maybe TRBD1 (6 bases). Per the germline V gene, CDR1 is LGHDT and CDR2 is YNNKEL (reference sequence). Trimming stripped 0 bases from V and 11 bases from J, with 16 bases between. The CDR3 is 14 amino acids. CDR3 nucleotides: TGTGCCAGCAGCCAAGATCTTTCAGGGGCGGCGGCTTTCTTT. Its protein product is CASSQDLSGAAAFF.

The CDR3 here is CATRSSGSYEQYV. CDR3 sequence (DNA): TGTGCCACCCGGTCTAGCGGCTCCTACGAGCAGTACGTC. The chain recombines TRBV5-8 with TRBJ2-7; 7 positions match TRBD2. V was clipped by 9 bases and J by 0 bases; unmatched bases: 6. The CDR3 runs to 13 residues. CDR1 and CDR2 from the germline V gene are SGHTS and YDEGEE.

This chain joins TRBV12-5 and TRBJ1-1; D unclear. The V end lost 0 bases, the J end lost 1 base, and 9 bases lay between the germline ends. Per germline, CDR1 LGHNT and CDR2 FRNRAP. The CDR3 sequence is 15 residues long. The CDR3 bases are TGTGCTAGTGGTTTGGTACGTCTGGAGAACACTGAAGCTTTCTTT. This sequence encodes CASGLVRLENTEAFF.

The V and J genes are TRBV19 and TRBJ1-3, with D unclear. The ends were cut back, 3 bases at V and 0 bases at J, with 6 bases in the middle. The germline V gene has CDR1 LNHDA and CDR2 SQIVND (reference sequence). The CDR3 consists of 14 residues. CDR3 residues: CASSMDVSGNTIYF. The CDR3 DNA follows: TGTGCCAGTAGTATGGATGTCTCTGGAAACACCATATATTTT.

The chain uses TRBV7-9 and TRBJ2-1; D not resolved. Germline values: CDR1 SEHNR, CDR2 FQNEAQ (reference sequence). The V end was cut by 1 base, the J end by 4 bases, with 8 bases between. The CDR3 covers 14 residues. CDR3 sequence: CASSLVGPYNEQFF. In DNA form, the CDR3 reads TGTGCCAGCAGCTTAGTGGGCCCTTACAATGAGCAGTTCTTC.

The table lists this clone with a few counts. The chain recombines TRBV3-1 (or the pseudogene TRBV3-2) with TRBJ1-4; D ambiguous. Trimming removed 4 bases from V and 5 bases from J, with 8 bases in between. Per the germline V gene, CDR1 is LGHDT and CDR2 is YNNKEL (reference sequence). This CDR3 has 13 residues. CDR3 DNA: TGTGCCAGCAGCCGCGGTCCCAATGAAAAACTGTTTTTT. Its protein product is CASSRGPNEKLFF.

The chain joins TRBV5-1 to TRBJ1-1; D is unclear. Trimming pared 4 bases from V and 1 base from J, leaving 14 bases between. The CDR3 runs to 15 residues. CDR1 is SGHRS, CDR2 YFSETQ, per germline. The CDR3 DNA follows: TGCGCCAGCAGCCCCCTGGACGCTTGGAACACTGAAGCTTTCTTT. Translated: CASSPLDAWNTEAFF. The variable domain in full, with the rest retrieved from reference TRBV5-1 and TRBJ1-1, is KAGVTQTPRYLIKTRGQQVTLSCSPISGHRSVSWYQQTPGQGLQFLFEYFSETQRNKGNFPGRFSGRQFSNSRSEMNVSTLELGDSALYLCASSPLDAWNTEAFFGQGTRLTVV.

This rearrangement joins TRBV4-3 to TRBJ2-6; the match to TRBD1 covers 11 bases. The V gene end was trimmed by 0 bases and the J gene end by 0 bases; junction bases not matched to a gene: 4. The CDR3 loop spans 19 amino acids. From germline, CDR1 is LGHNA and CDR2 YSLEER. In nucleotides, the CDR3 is TGCGCCAGCAGCCAAGACTTCGGGACAGGGGGCTCTGGGGCCAACGTCCTGACTTTC. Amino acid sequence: CASSQDFGTGGSGANVLTF.

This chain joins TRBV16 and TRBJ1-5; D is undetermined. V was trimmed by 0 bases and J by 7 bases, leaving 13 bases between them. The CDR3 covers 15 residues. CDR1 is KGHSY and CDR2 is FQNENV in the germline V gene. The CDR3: CASSQSSGVWQPQHF. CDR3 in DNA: TGTGCCAGCAGCCAATCATCCGGGGTCTGGCAGCCCCAGCATTTT.

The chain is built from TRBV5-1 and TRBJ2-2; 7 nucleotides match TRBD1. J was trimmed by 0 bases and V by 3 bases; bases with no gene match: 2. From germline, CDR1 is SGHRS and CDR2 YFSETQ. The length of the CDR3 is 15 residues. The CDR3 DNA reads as TGCGCCAGCAGCTCCACAGGGGCGAACACCGGGGAGCTGTTTTTT. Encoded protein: CASSSTGANTGELFF. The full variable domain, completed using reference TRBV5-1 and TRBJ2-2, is KAGVTQTPRYLIKTRGQQVTLSCSPISGHRSVSWYQQTPGQGLQFLFEYFSETQRNKGNFPGRFSGRQFSNSRSEMNVSTLELGDSALYLCASSSTGANTGELFFGEGSRLTVL.

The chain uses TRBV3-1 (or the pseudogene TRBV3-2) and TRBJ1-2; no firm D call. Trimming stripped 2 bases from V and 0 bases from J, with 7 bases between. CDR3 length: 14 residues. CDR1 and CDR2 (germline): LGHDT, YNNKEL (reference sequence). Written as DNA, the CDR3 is TGTGCCAGCAGCCAATCGGGGACTAACTATGGCTACACCTTC. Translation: CASSQSGTNYGYTF.

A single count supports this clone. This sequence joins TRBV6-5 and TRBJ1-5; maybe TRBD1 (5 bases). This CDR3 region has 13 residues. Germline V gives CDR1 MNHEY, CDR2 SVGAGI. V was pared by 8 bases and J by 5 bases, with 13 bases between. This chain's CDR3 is CASRTREDQPQHF. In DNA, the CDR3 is TGTGCCAGCCGGACCAGGGAGGATCAGCCCCAGCATTTT.

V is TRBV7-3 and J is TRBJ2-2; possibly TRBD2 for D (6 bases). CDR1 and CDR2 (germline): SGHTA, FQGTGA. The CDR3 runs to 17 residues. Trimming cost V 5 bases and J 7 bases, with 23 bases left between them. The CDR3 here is CASSLAVAGSVGGELFF. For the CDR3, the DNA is TGTGCCAGCAGCCTCGCCGTTGCCGGGAGTGTAGGCGGGGAGCTGTTTTTT.

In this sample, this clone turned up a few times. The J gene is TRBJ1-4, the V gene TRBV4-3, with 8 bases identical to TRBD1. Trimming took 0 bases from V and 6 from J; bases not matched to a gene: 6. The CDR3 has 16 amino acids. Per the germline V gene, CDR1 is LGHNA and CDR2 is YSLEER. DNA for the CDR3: TGCGCCAGCAGCCAAGACAGGGGGCACCTCTATGAAAAACTGTTTTTT. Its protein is CASSQDRGHLYEKLFF.

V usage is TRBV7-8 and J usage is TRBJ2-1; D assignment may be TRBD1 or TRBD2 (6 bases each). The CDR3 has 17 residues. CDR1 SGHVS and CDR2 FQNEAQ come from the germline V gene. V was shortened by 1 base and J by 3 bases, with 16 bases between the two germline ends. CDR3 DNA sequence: TGTGCCAGCAGCTTAGTCCCCCCGGGGGCCTTCTACAATGAGCAGTTCTTC. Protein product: CASSLVPPGAFYNEQFF.

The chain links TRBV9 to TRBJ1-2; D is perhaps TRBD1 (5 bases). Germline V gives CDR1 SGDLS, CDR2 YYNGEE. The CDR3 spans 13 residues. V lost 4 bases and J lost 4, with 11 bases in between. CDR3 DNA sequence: TGTGCCAGCAGCCGAAGCGGGGGCTATGGCTACACCTTC. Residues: CASSRSGGYGYTF.